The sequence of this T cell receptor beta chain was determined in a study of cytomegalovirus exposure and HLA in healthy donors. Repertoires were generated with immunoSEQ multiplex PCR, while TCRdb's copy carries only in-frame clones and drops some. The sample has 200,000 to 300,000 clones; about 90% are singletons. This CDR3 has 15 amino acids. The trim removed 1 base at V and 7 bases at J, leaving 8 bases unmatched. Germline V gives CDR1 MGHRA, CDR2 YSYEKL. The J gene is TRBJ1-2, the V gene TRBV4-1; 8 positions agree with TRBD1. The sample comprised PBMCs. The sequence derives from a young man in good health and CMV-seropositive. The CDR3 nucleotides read TGCGCCAGCAGCCAAGTCTCAGGGGGCGAGAGTGGCTACACCTTC. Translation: CASSQVSGGESGYTF.